This T cell receptor (beta chain) was retrieved from a study of response to subunit inactivated influenza vaccine. This clonotype was counted a few times. After removal of 1 base from V and 6 bases from J, the junction contained 4 bases not matched to a gene. Germline V CDR1 and CDR2: SGHVS, FNYEAQ. The CDR3 contains 17 residues. A single record per CDR3 protein comes from TCRdb applying MiXCR to the RT-PCR reads. This sample has 500,000 or so distinct CDR3 sequences, with 11% found just once. The chain links TRBV7-6 to TRBJ2-2; 14 bases map to TRBD2. This TCR was recovered from a man aged 45 to 65 who received an inactivated influenza vaccine. The sequences come from PBMCs from blood, collected roughly 6 weeks after vaccination. CDR3 coding DNA: TGTGCCAGCAGCTTAGGGGGACTAGCGGGAGCCTCCGGGGAGCTGTTTTTT. Its translation: CASSLGGLAGASGELFF.